This T cell receptor beta chain was sequenced during a study of T cells in Graves' hyperthyroidism and ophthalmopathy. This clonotype was seen a handful of times. Trimming removed 5 bases from V and 8 bases from J, with 15 bases in between. CDR1 and CDR2 (germline): SEHNR, FQNEAQ (reference sequence). The CDR3 extends over 13 amino acids. Regions amplified from RNA transcripts were the TCR beta CDR3 regions. Using the HTBI primer set, a first-round RT-PCR was run on the TCR CDR3. In TCRdb, the multiplex PCR reads were re-called with MiXCR into one record per CDR3 protein. This sample yields 450,000 to 600,000 distinct CDR3 sequences, of which nearly 20% are seen a single time; over 45% belongs to the top ten.

The rearrangement uses TRBV7-9 and TRBJ1-1; perhaps TRBD1 as D (5 bases). Material for sequencing was blood. This clonotype was sampled from a man aged 35 to 55 with Graves' ophthalmopathy. The CDR3 spells CASSKGQGREAFF. The DNA for the CDR3 is TGTGCCAGCAGCAAGGGTCAGGGTCGGGAAGCTTTCTTT.